The clone carrying this T cell receptor beta chain showed up many times. This specimen comes from a study of regulatory T cells in long-lasting Graves disease. Construction of the TCR beta libraries employed iRepertoire HTBI primers in conjunction with Arm-PCR of CDR3 regions. A single record per CDR3 protein comes from TCRdb applying MiXCR to the multiplex PCR reads. Of over 300,000 distinct CDR3 sequences in the sample, around a fifth were seen once. Trimming shortened V by 4 bases and J by 6 bases, and 16 bases separated the two germline ends. The CDR3 has 15 residues. Germline values: CDR1 SGHAT, CDR2 FQNNGV. Time point denoted: persistent/refractory GD, antithyroid drugs over 5 years with positive TRAb. There was RNA extracted from PBMCs, and the TCR library was made from it.

The chain links TRBV11-2 to TRBJ1-5; possible D gene TRBD1, 5 bases. Sequenced material: peripheral blood mononuclear cells (PBMCs), taken when the disease was refractory, from a patient treated with antithyroid drugs. The sequence came from a female donor with Graves disease. The CDR3 region has the DNA TGTGCCAGCAGCTGGGGACCAACTCAGGGTCAGCCCCAGCATTTT. Translating gives CASSWGPTQGQPQHF.